This TCR beta chain was retrieved from a study of T-cell reconstitution after alpha-beta-depleted transplantation in children. This clonotype was picked up many times. Trimming at V came to 4 bases and at J to 5 bases, leaving 10 bases not matched to a gene. CDR3 length equals 15 residues. Germline V gene sequence: CDR1 ENHRY, CDR2 SYGVKD. It was with unique molecular identifiers that the TCRbeta library was prepared. TCRdb re-derived calls from the PCR reads in MiXCR, one entry per CDR3 protein. This table holds some 490,000 distinct CDR3 sequences, under 15% found once. This TCR derives from a human donor who donated a stem cell graft to a child with combined immunodeficiency. This rearrangement joins TRBV10-3 to TRBJ2-5; 7 bases map to TRBD1. Here the sequenced sample was PBMCs from the stem cell graft donor, taken from the stem cell graft. CDR3 protein: CAISVLDRVRETQYF. The CDR3 nucleotides read TGTGCCATCAGTGTCCTAGACAGGGTCCGCGAGACCCAGTACTTC.